Sequencing of this TCR beta chain was carried out in a study of blood T cell repertoires in COVID-19. Background on the study: Sources were T cells, B-cell-depleted T cells, or PBMCs; the material itself was cDNA or gDNA.

Between the trimmed V and J ends, which lost 3 bases and 4 bases, there was a span of 22 bases. The germline CDR1 and CDR2 sequences are MGHRA and YSYEKL. This CDR3 region has 18 residues. Assay used: immunoSEQ multiplex PCR; TCRdb lists only in-frame clones, some missing. In the table there are under 500,000 clones, 70% to 90% of which are singletons. Those enrolled, adults aged roughly 18 to 100 years, came from about two dozen US areas. Assignment of participants to cohorts was predicated upon participant-reported clinical history. This TCR derives from a woman younger than 35 with acute COVID-19. The sample consisted of PBMCs or T cells enriched from blood (not recorded which). The chain carries TRBV4-1 and TRBJ1-5, with a possible D match to TRBD1 (6 bases). CDR3 loop: CASSHTRRGGRANQPQHF. CDR3 in DNA: TGCGCCAGCAGCCATACTAGGAGGGGGGGAAGGGCAAATCAGCCCCAGCATTTT.